This TCR beta chain was documented in a study of blood T cell repertoires in COVID-19 (TCRdb year 2020). Regarding the research as a whole: Samples from collaborators originated in the United States, Italy and Spain and spanned both the acute and convalescent phases of COVID-19. HLA class I and class II types, where available, came from metadata supplied by the sample provider rather than from assay-based typing. Deeply sampled blood TCRbeta repertoires from subjects exposed to, actively infected with, or recovered from COVID-19 were included in the dataset. Sample metadata almost always included a de-identified subject ID, COVID-19 status, age in years and sex. The prospective study material was composed of cDNA or gDNA derived from T cells, B-cell-depleted T cells, or PBMCs. The repertoires were released in a freely available public database meant as a resource for research on the immune response to SARS-CoV-2. Samples were obtained from the ongoing ImmuneRACE study (first 160 participants) and from 1,200 or so subjects provided by 6 global collaborators. The paper's findings and limits, for the study overall: The amount of clinical and demographic metadata varied by source and participant and was provided uncurated.

TCRbeta CDR3 regions were amplified from genomic DNA by means of the immunoSEQ Assay, a bias-controlled multiplex PCR. For the original study's pipeline: The number of nucleated cells in each sample was estimated from the amplification of reference gene primers within the assay. To quantify the absolute abundance of each unique TCRbeta CDR3 rearrangement, sequence reads were collapsed and filtered. For each sample, productive Simpson clonality was calculated as the square root of Simpson's diversity index across productive rearrangements. This immuneACCESS table, as held by TCRdb, lists in-frame sequences with V and J called but not all clones. Of the missing ones, under half trace to an unresolved V gene in checked studies; the others have no known cause. That table furnishes V, J and clone size, whereas the DNA furnished D and trimming. This sample has about 190,000 clones in its table, and roughly three quarters of those were observed once. The top ten clones comprise approximately 16% of the sample.

The CDR3 measures 13 amino acids from cysteine to phenylalanine. Only the CDR3 DNA stays, 39 bases, in frame from base 1. CDR1 and CDR2, per the germline V gene (reference sequence), are MNHEY and SMNVEV. From V the trimming removes 10 bases and from J it removes 8 bases, while the gene matches leave 7 bases of the junction unaccounted for. Enrolling through a virtual design, the prospective study's participants ranged in age from roughly 18 to 95 years and lived across roughly 23 United States geographic areas. In the prospective study, participants were assigned to cohorts based on the clinical history participants reported in a screening survey and a study questionnaire. Each participant in the prospective study had whole blood, serum and a nasopharyngeal or oropharyngeal swab collected by mobile phlebotomists. Prospective study participants could optionally give additional blood draws and questionnaires over an approximately 2-month period. Blood samples from the prospective study were shipped frozen or at room temperature prior to DNA extraction.

Concerning this clone: Its specific antigen is unknown. The input lacks base qualities; no much larger clone sits a single base away.

The clonotype originates from a woman aged 45-60 years with acute COVID-19. The receptor chain draws on TRBV27 and TRBJ2-2; TRBD2 matches 10 bases in the middle. The sample taken for sequencing was PBMCs or T cells enriched from blood (not recorded which). The DNA is TGTGCCATCAGGACTAGCGGAATGGGGGAGCTGTTTTTT. Its protein product is CAIRTSGMGELFF.